What follows describes a single TCR beta chain. Some clones are missing from TCRdb's copy, which holds only in-frame ones; the method was immunoSEQ multiplex PCR. The sample includes roughly 660,000 clones, 88% seen only once; the top ten take around 0.01%. This sample is drawn from a study of shared T cell receptors in the human thymus. The CDR3 runs 14 residues. Germline CDR1 and CDR2: SGHDN and FVKESK. Between the trimmed V and J ends, which lost 4 bases and 8 bases, there was a span of 14 bases. This sample also belongs to another study, concerning human thymus T cells. That report notes: During corrective heart surgery, resections were taken, and the thymus tissue came from them.

The sequence derives from a boy under three years old with a congenital heart defect. Sequenced: thymocytes. The chain couples TRBV14 to TRBJ1-4; a possible D gene is TRBD1 (6 bases). As DNA, the CDR3 is TGTGCCAGCAGCCGAACAGGGCCCTTCGAAAAACTGTTTTTT. Translation gives CASSRTGPFEKLFF. The full variable domain, with the rest looked up from reference TRBV14 and TRBJ1-4, is EAGVTQFPSHSVIEKGQTVTLRCDPISGHDNLYWYRRVMGKEIKFLLHFVKESKQDESGMPNNRFLAERTGGTYSTLKVQPAELEDSGVYFCASSRTGPFEKLFFGSGTQLSVL.